This entry lists 26 T cell receptor beta chains sequenced from one sample in a study of control samples from healthy donors and cancer patients (dated by TCRdb to 2020 to 2022). The library was made by the immunoSEQ multiplex PCR assay. What TCRdb holds here is the immuneACCESS table cut down to in-frame rearrangements. Part of the clones is not present; checked against another copy, under half of the missing clones reflect an unresolved V gene, and the others are unexplained. Within this sample are about 140,000 clones, with about nine tenths of them counted one time only. The ten largest clones add up to 11% of the sample. The sequencing input was blood. Receptors originate from a man between 25 and 39 years old in good health.

The CDR3: CASRPGTANEQFF. The CDR3 nucleotides are TGCGCCAGCAGACCGGGGACCGCAAACGAGCAGTTCTTC. The chain links TRBV5-1 to TRBJ2-1; D might be TRBD1 or TRBD2, each matching 5 bases. V was clipped by 5 bases and J by 10 bases, with 16 bases between them. Germline V gives CDR1 SGHRS, CDR2 YFSETQ. The CDR3 contains 13 residues.

The gene calls are TRBV5-6 and TRBJ2-1, with 8 nucleotides matching TRBD2. The trim removed 2 bases at V and 6 bases at J, leaving 10 bases unmatched. From germline, CDR1 is SGHDT and CDR2 YYEEEE. The CDR3 contains 16 residues. In DNA form, the CDR3 reads TGTGCCAGCAGCTTCGGACTAGCCCAAGGAGGCAATGAGCAGTTCTTC. Its protein product is CASSFGLAQGGNEQFF.

This chain uses TRBV27 with TRBJ1-5; D is uncertain. CDR3 length equals 17 residues. Trimming shortened V by 3 bases and J by 4 bases, and 19 bases separated the two germline ends. CDR1 and CDR2 (germline): MNHEY, SMNVEV (reference sequence). In DNA, the CDR3 is TGTGCCAGCAGTTTCGGGCCCCGCGACGGAAAGAATCAGCCCCAGCATTTT. It translates to CASSFGPRDGKNQPQHF.

This rearrangement joins TRBV30 to TRBJ1-1, with D possibly matching TRBD1 (5 bases). CDR1 and CDR2 from the germline V gene are GTSNPN and SVGIG (reference sequence). The V and J ends lost 4 bases and 3 bases respectively, with 9 bases between them. This CDR3 has 12 residues. Written as DNA, the CDR3 is TGTGCCTGGATGTTGGGGGACACTGAAGCTTTCTTT. It translates to CAWMLGDTEAFF.

The rearrangement uses TRBV5-1 and TRBJ1-4; D is perhaps TRBD1 (5 bases). Germline-derived CDR1 and CDR2 are SGHRS and YFSETQ. The CDR3 spans 16 residues. V was shortened by 3 bases and J by 0 bases, with 12 bases between the two germline ends. As DNA, the CDR3 is TGCGCCAGCAGCTATGCGCGGGGGGCAACTAATGAAAAACTGTTTTTT. As protein: CASSYARGATNEKLFF.

The CDR3 coding sequence is TGTGCCAGCAGCGGACTCGCGACCGGGACAGGATCCCTCAAGACCCAGTACTTC. Its protein is CASSGLATGTGSLKTQYF. The rearrangement links TRBV7-2 to TRBJ2-5; TRBD1 aligns across 8 bases. V gave up 5 bases and J gave up 6 bases; unmatched junction bases: 20. Germline CDR1 is SGHTA and CDR2 is FQGNSA. This CDR3 comprises 18 residues.

This sequence joins TRBV5-1 and TRBJ2-1, with D hard to call. The CDR3 loop spans 13 amino acids. Germline loops: CDR1 SGHRS, CDR2 YFSETQ. The V and J ends lost 7 bases and 1 base respectively, with 9 bases between them. The DNA for the CDR3 is TGCGCCAGCCAAACACTGTCCTACAATGAGCAGTTCTTC. Translation gives CASQTLSYNEQFF.

This chain uses TRBV28 with TRBJ1-1; 8 bases line up with TRBD1. J was trimmed by 3 bases and V by 4 bases; bases with no gene match: 10. The CDR3 runs 16 residues. Looked up from germline, CDR1 is MDHEN and CDR2 is SYDVKM. CDR3 bases: TGTGCCAGCAGTTACCACTTGCGGGGACAGGACACTGAAGCTTTCTTT. It is translated as CASSYHLRGQDTEAFF.

This chain links TRBV6-5 with TRBJ1-1, with D perhaps matching TRBD1 (5 bases). V was trimmed by 6 bases and J by 5 bases, leaving 13 bases between them. CDR3 length: 13 amino acids. Germline lookup yields CDR1 MNHEY and CDR2 SVGAGI. Here the CDR3 reads CASSPGGRTEAFF. CDR3 in DNA: TGTGCCAGCAGCCCGGGGGGGAGGACTGAAGCTTTCTTT.

The chain employs TRBV21-1 and TRBJ2-1; no check of the table's D call, TRBD2, against the DNA was made. TRBV21-1 is given as a pseudogene. This CDR3 is built from 20 residues. The CDR3 sequence is CASTQSKTPASGRPHNEQFF. The CDR3 DNA reads TGTGCCAGCACCCAAAGTAAGACCCCAGCTAGCGGGAGGCCCCACAATGAGCAGTTCTTC.

The V and J genes are TRBV11-2 and TRBJ2-3; 12 bases agree with TRBD2. From germline, CDR1 is SGHAT and CDR2 FQNNGV. V dropped 3 bases and J dropped 2; count of bases not matched to a gene: 3. The CDR3 totals 16 residues. CDR3 nucleotides: TGTGCCAGCAGCTTGGGGACTAGCGGGCTCACAGATACGCAGTATTTT. It specifies CASSLGTSGLTDTQYF.

The chain uses TRBV29-1 and TRBJ1-2; D call uncertain. Trimming took 1 base from V and 7 from J, leaving 7 bases between them. The CDR3 covers 11 residues. Germline CDR1 reads SQVTM; CDR2 reads ANQGSEA. As DNA, the CDR3 is TGCAGCGTTGAAGGGGGTGGTGGCTACACCTTC. Residues: CSVEGGGGYTF.

The CDR3 here is CATSFRARNTEAFF. The CDR3 bases are TGTGCCACCAGCTTCAGGGCACGAAACACTGAAGCTTTCTTT. The rearrangement uses TRBV15 and TRBJ1-1; perhaps TRBD1 as D (5 bases). The CDR3 loop spans 14 amino acids. V gave up 5 bases and J gave up 2 bases, with 12 bases separating them. Germline-derived CDR1 and CDR2 are LNHNV and YYDKDF (reference sequence).

This chain uses TRBV27 with TRBJ2-7, with D tentatively TRBD1 (6 bases). The CDR3 loop spans 15 amino acids. The V gene's germline CDR1 is MNHEY and CDR2 SMNVEV (reference sequence). Trimming removed 5 bases at V and 1 base at J, with 15 bases between. CDR3 DNA sequence: TGTGCCAGCAGTCGAGGGGACACCCCTTCCTACGAGCAGTACTTC. This sequence encodes CASSRGDTPSYEQYF.

The gene calls are TRBV9 and TRBJ2-1; 9 positions match TRBD2. This CDR3 contains 16 residues. From germline, CDR1 is SGDLS and CDR2 YYNGEE. V was clipped by 0 bases and J by 10 bases; unmatched bases: 11. CDR3 in DNA: TGTGCCAGCAGCGTAGGGGGACTAGCTGGGTTGAGGGAGCAGTTCTTC. Amino acids: CASSVGGLAGLREQFF.

The chain employs TRBV9 and TRBJ2-3, with D perhaps TRBD1 (5 bases). Trimming pared 0 bases from V and 5 bases from J, leaving 13 bases between. CDR1 SGDLS and CDR2 YYNGEE come from the germline V gene. The CDR3 totals 15 residues. CDR3 DNA sequence: TGTGCCAGCAGCGTAGTGCCGTTTAGGGGAGATACGCAGTATTTT. It codes for CASSVVPFRGDTQYF.

This chain uses TRBV4-2 with TRBJ1-2, with 7 nucleotides matching TRBD1. V shed 3 bases, J shed 4 bases, and the junction held 17 bases outside the gene matches. Germline values: CDR1 LGHNA, CDR2 YNFKEQ. This CDR3 contains 18 residues. The DNA for the CDR3 is TGTGCCAGCAGCCACATTATGGGGCAGGGGGGGTCTGGCTATGGCTACACCTTC. This encodes CASSHIMGQGGSGYGYTF.

V and J are TRBV18 and TRBJ2-5; D is undetermined. This CDR3 contains 12 residues. The germline CDR1 and CDR2 sequences are KGHSH and LQKENI. V gave up 3 bases and J gave up 5 bases, with 7 bases separating them. The CDR3 DNA reads TGTGCCAGCTCACCTTCAATGGAGACCCAGTACTTC. It codes for CASSPSMETQYF.

The rearrangement links TRBV5-4 to TRBJ2-5, with 7 bases aligning to TRBD1. Looked up from germline, CDR1 is SGHNT and CDR2 is YYREEE (reference sequence). The CDR3 loop spans 15 amino acids. Trimming removed 4 bases from V and 5 bases from J; junction bases left unmatched: 11. The CDR3 protein is CASSPQGISVETQYF. The CDR3 nucleotides are TGTGCCAGCAGCCCACAGGGGATCAGTGTTGAGACCCAGTACTTC.

This chain joins TRBV28 and TRBJ2-1; 7 nucleotides match TRBD2. This CDR3 region has 13 residues. Germline V gene data show CDR1 as MDHEN and CDR2 as SYDVKM. V shed 7 bases and J 7 bases; nucleotides not matched to a gene: 7. CDR3 protein: CASIWREGNEQFF. In DNA, the CDR3 is TGTGCCAGCATTTGGAGGGAGGGAAATGAGCAGTTCTTC.

The gene calls are TRBV2 and TRBJ1-5, with 10 positions matching TRBD1. There are 15 residues in the CDR3. Germline lookup yields CDR1 SNHLY and CDR2 FYNNEI. V shed 4 bases, J shed 2 bases, and the junction held 2 bases outside the gene matches. This chain's CDR3 is CASSATGGGNQPQHF. The CDR3 region has the DNA TGTGCCAGCAGTGCGACAGGGGGCGGCAATCAGCCCCAGCATTTT.

The CDR3 region is CASRTIRGYNEQFF. CDR3 sequence (DNA): TGTGCCAGCAGGACGATTCGGGGATACAATGAGCAGTTCTTC. The rearrangement joins TRBV11-2 to TRBJ2-1; D possibly corresponds to TRBD2 (5 bases). V was shortened by 6 bases and J by 4 bases, with 13 bases between the two germline ends. This CDR3 comprises 14 residues. CDR1 and CDR2 (germline): SGHAT, FQNNGV.

The CDR3 coding sequence is TGTGCCAGCAGCCCCTCCTCAGGGGGCCCCTACGAGCAGTACTTC. The encoded protein is CASSPSSGGPYEQYF. The chain couples TRBV7-2 to TRBJ2-7; TRBD1 matches 8 bases. The V gene end was trimmed by 5 bases and the J gene end by 2 bases; junction bases not matched to a gene: 8. The CDR3 has 15 residues. Looked up from germline, CDR1 is SGHTA and CDR2 is FQGNSA.

The CDR3 reads CASGHRGYGYTF. CDR3 coding DNA: TGTGCCAGCGGCCATCGGGGCTATGGCTACACCTTC. The chain combines TRBV27 with TRBJ1-2; D remains unclear. CDR3 size: 12 residues. Germline CDR1 MNHEY, CDR2 SMNVEV (reference sequence). V dropped 8 bases and J dropped 4 bases, with 11 bases sitting between them.

The gene calls are TRBV3-1 (or the pseudogene TRBV3-2) and TRBJ2-6; the match to TRBD1 covers 7 bases. This CDR3 comprises 15 residues. Germline V gene lookup returns CDR1 LGHDT and CDR2 YNNKEL (reference sequence). V was clipped by 7 bases and J by 0 bases; unmatched bases: 3. Here the CDR3 reads CASTTGVSGANVLTF. CDR3 sequence (DNA): TGTGCCAGCACCACAGGGGTCTCTGGGGCCAACGTCCTGACTTTC.

The chain recombines TRBV6-5 with TRBJ1-5; a weak D match, TRBD1 (5 bases). The V gene lost 6 bases and the J gene lost 1 base, with 10 bases spanning the gap. Per germline, CDR1 MNHEY and CDR2 SVGAGI. The CDR3 loop spans 14 amino acids. CDR3 sequence (DNA): TGTGCCAGCAGGCGGGACCGAAGCAATCAGCCCCAGCATTTT. It encodes CASRRDRSNQPQHF.